The T cell receptor (beta chain) described here comes from a study of blood T cell repertoires in COVID-19. The wider study: The origin of the acute and convalescent COVID-19 samples was the United States, Italy and Spain.

The study drew participants aged about 18 to 90 years from around 24 US areas. Participants were placed into cohorts based on the clinical history they reported. The data were produced by immunoSEQ multiplex PCR, yet TCRdb's version contains in-frame clones alone and is incomplete. The data contain 250,000 or so clones, about 90% of them singletons. Trimming pared 2 bases from V and 9 bases from J, leaving 11 bases between. Germline assignment: CDR1 LGHDT and CDR2 YNNKEL (reference sequence). This CDR3 region has 13 residues. This TCR derives from a woman aged 30 to 39 who had been exposed to COVID-19. This chain connects TRBV3-1 (or the pseudogene TRBV3-2) to TRBJ2-1, with a tentative D call TRBD2 (5 bases). Sample: PBMCs or T cells enriched from blood (not recorded which). CDR3 protein: CASSQTGLSEQFF. The DNA of the CDR3 is TGTGCCAGCAGCCAAACCGGACTCAGTGAGCAGTTCTTC.